This section outlines one T cell receptor beta chain sequence together with its context. This clonotype came up many times. The target of this receptor is not known. Per-nucleotide qualities are absent, and no much larger clonotype sits a single base away. The sample is drawn from a study of human T cells and chemical hapten exposure (TCRdb year 2021). A note on the overall study: For sensitization, 2% DPC in acetone was applied to a roughly 2 cm by roughly 2 cm area of upper inner arm skin. Weekly therapeutic DPC doses were additionally applied to the scalp of patients throughout the roughly 23-week study period. Patch testing was performed on the upper back with Finn chambers containing 0.01% DPC, and the patch tests were scored after 6 days according to International Contact Dermatitis Research Group standards. The mostly female patient cohort included alopecia areata with under or over 50% scalp involvement, alopecia totalis and alopecia universalis. Libraries were pooled for sequencing, and per-sample TCR yields varied mainly because of small differences in library volumes within the pool. This study followed changes in the peripheral blood TCR repertoire in vivo during primary and secondary sensitization of alopecia patients to the hapten diphenylcyclopropenone (DPC). Blood was sampled from patients pre-sensitization (week 0) and at 2, 6 and about 24 weeks after DPC sensitization. Twenty-nine alopecia patients gave blood for TCR sequencing at one to four time points (pre-sensitization, 2, 6 and 24 weeks). Broader findings and caveats from the paper: The number of PT1 expanded TCRs positively correlated with patch test score, significant at thresholds 8, 16 and 32 but not 4. DPC sensitization did not change the number of TCRs with a frequency above 1 in 1000, and there was no evidence of changes in global repertoire structure. Compared with pre-sensitization or healthy control sets, expanded TCRs formed significantly more large CDR3 similarity clusters, which is consistent with antigen-driven responses. All patients had alopecia, a presumed autoimmune disease, so their immune response might differ from that of healthy individuals. Repeated subsampling changed both the strength of the expansion versus patch-test correlation and the threshold at which the correlation became significant.

Interpreted using the paper, the time point label stands for: patch test 1, 2 weeks after DPC sensitization. The treatment or condition label corresponds to: therapeutic diphenylcyclopropenone sensitization with weekly scalp DPC. At every patch-test visit, the blood draw took place before the patch test was put on. To be eligible, patients had to be aged 18 to 70, diagnosed with alopecia and judged suitable for DPC therapy, while pregnant patients were excluded. Total RNA was extracted from unfractionated whole blood collected in Tempus Blood RNA tubes. The method was RACE. Data came from a NextSeq 500. Library preparation attached unique molecular identifiers to individual cDNA molecules for quantitative, reproducible TCR counting. Both TCR alpha and TCR beta chains were sequenced from each blood RNA sample. Turning to the authors' computational methods: A median of around 96,000 TCRs per sample was observed, with a range of roughly 20,000 to 700,000. The Decombinator software suite was used to annotate V, J and CDR3 in the TCR reads. For the PS versus PT1 abundance plots, all samples were subsampled to the same number of TCRs (28,000). TCRs were defined as expanded if absent before sensitization and observed at least eight times at the 2-week time point. TCRdb reprocessed the public reads (quality trimming at Q25 with fastp, clone calling with MiXCR) and kept in-frame beta chains. Entries that share a CDR3 protein sequence are merged under the most common genes and DNA. Here the V and J calls rest on TCRdb's processing, not on the authors' analysis. This sample comprises around 100,000 distinct CDR3 sequences, about 10% of them detected only once. The ten largest account for approximately 4% of the sample.

Clipping removes 3 bases from V and 0 bases from J, with 7 as the unmatched junction base count. Based on the germline V gene, the CDR1 and CDR2 sequences are KGHSH and LQKENI. The CDR3 measures 17 amino acids from cysteine to phenylalanine. CDR3 DNA is the only sequence kept; it has 51 bases, read in frame from the first base. The TCR was taken from a woman between 40 and 55 years old with alopecia areata. Some clones in this sample may be carry-over from other donors' samples. This specimen was whole blood, taken in connection with sensitization to the hapten diphenylcyclopropenone (DPC). The V and J segments used are TRBV18 and TRBJ2-3, with 9 bases in between that match TRBD1. The CDR3 loop reads CASSPTTGGSSTDTQYF. The base sequence is TGTGCCAGCTCACCGACGACAGGGGGTTCTAGCACAGATACGCAGTATTTT. Supplemented by the reference TRBV18 and TRBJ2-3 proteins around the CDR3, the complete variable domain is NAGVMQNPRHLVRRRGQEARLRCSPMKGHSHVYWYRQLPEEGLKFMVYLQKENIIDESGMPKERFSAEFPKEGPSILRIQQVVRGDSAAYFCASSPTTGGSSTDTQYFGPGTRLTVL.